The 10 T cell receptor beta chains listed next were all sequenced from one sample in a study of T cell responses to AZD1222 COVID-19 vaccine. Sequenced by immunoSEQ multiplex PCR; TCRdb stores in-frame clones only, minus some. The sample yields tens of thousands of clones, around nine tenths seen once. The material sequenced was peripheral blood, taken on day 0 of AZD1222 vaccination. The source is an adult in good health.

V gene TRBV5-4 combines with J gene TRBJ1-2, with unresolved D. Germline V gene sequence: CDR1 SGHNT, CDR2 YYREEE (reference sequence). CDR3 length: 15 amino acids. V gave up 4 bases and J gave up 4 bases, with 17 bases separating them. As DNA, the CDR3 is TGTGCCAGCAGCATTGGAGAAGGGTTTGGCTATGGCTACACCTTC. It encodes CASSIGEGFGYGYTF.

V is TRBV6-5 and J is TRBJ2-1; 7 bases are shared with TRBD2. Germline CDR1 is MNHEY and CDR2 is SVGAGI. This CDR3 region has 15 residues. Germline trimming cut 11 bases from V and 7 bases from J; bases unmatched to any gene: 17. CDR3 in DNA: TGTGCCTCCTCCGGGGAGGGGACTACTAGGAATGAGCAGTTCTTC. The encoded protein is CASSGEGTTRNEQFF.

The rearrangement joins TRBV9 to TRBJ2-2; tentative D call: TRBD1 (6 bases). Per germline, CDR1 SGDLS and CDR2 YYNGEE. V was shortened by 2 bases and J by 4 bases, with 12 bases between the two germline ends. The length of the CDR3 is 15 residues. The CDR3 sequence: CASSVRGGSTGELFF. The CDR3, as DNA: TGTGCCAGCAGCGTCAGGGGCGGTAGCACCGGGGAGCTGTTTTTT. The full variable domain, its missing parts supplied by reference TRBV9 and TRBJ2-2, is DSGVTQTPKHLITATGQRVTLRCSPRSGDLSVYWYQQSLDQGLQFLIQYYNGEERAKGNILERFSAQQFPDLHSELNLSSLELGDSALYFCASSVRGGSTGELFFGEGSRLTVL.

Regarding this clone: Its ends do not fully match the called genes, so a read error is possible. The CDR3: CASRLFSSGANVLTF. The CDR3, as DNA: TGCGCCAGCCGCTTATTCTCCTCTGGGGCCAACGTCCTGACTTTC. The gene calls are TRBV5-1 and TRBJ2-6, with D uncertain. CDR3 length: 15 amino acids. CDR1 and CDR2 (germline): SGHRS, YFSETQ.

The table lists this clone with a count of one. The chain joins TRBV25-1 to TRBJ1-5; 7 bases line up with TRBD1. The CDR3 is 14 amino acids. Losses at the gene ends were 4 bases for V and 6 bases for J; bases not matched to a gene: 6. Germline lookup yields CDR1 MGHDK and CDR2 SYGVNS. CDR3 bases: TGTGCCAGCAGTGTAGCAGGGGGGAGTCAGCCCCAGCATTTT. As protein: CASSVAGGSQPQHF.

The V and J genes are TRBV5-5 and TRBJ2-7; 10 bases are shared with TRBD1. Trimming cost V 4 bases and J 1 base; bases outside gene matches: 14. This CDR3 is 18 amino acids long. CDR1 SGHKS and CDR2 YYEKEE come from the germline V gene (reference sequence). The CDR3 sequence: CASSPDRGRGWRSYEQYF. The CDR3 coding sequence is TGTGCCAGCAGCCCCGACAGGGGGCGTGGTTGGAGGTCCTACGAGCAGTACTTC. The entire variable domain, with the rest obtained from reference TRBV5-5 and TRBJ2-7, is as follows: DAGVTQSPTHLIKTRGQQVTLRCSPISGHKSVSWYQQVLGQGPQFIFQYYEKEERGRGNFPDRFSARQFPNYSSELNVNALLLGDSALYLCASSPDRGRGWRSYEQYFGPGTRLTVT.

This clone was seen a single time. This chain links TRBV5-1 with TRBJ2-7; 10 bases fit TRBD1. Germline-derived CDR1 and CDR2 are SGHRS and YFSETQ. CDR3 length equals 13 residues. V trimming: 4 bases; J trimming: 5 bases; junction bases outside the gene matches: 3. The CDR3 DNA sequence: TGCGCCAGCAGCAAAGGACAGGGGGACGAGCAGTACTTC. Protein: CASSKGQGDEQYF.

DNA of the CDR3: TGTGCCAGCAGTTTAACTGATTTTAGGACCGCAGATACGCAGTATTTT. It codes for CASSLTDFRTADTQYF. The genes are TRBV28 and TRBJ2-3; D is uncertain. From germline, CDR1 is MDHEN and CDR2 SYDVKM. Trimming took 2 bases from V and 4 from J, leaving 16 bases between them. The CDR3 consists of 16 residues.

The chain couples TRBV5-1 to TRBJ1-2; D gene uncertain. CDR3 length equals 12 residues. Between the trimmed V and J ends, which lost 0 bases and 7 bases, there was a span of 7 bases. Germline CDR1 reads SGHRS; CDR2 reads YFSETQ. The CDR3, as DNA: TGCGCCAGCAGCTTGGGACGTGGTGGCTACACCTTC. This sequence encodes CASSLGRGGYTF.

This chain uses TRBV4-3 with TRBJ2-6, with D hard to call. Per germline, CDR1 LGHNA and CDR2 YSLEER. V was pared by 6 bases and J by 0 bases, with 9 bases between. This CDR3 comprises 15 residues. Written as DNA, the CDR3 is TGCGCCAGCAGTTTTTTGGGCTCTGGGGCCAACGTCCTGACTTTC. This translates into CASSFLGSGANVLTF.